This TCR beta chain was sequenced during a study of technical replicates of blood from a handful of donors. Profiled with immunoSEQ multiplex PCR; TCRdb holds only in-frame clones, not every one. The sample records about 62,000 clones, roughly 89% being singletons. The sequence derives from a human donor in good health. Some clones in this sample may be carry-over from other donors' samples. Sequenced input: PBMCs.

CDR3 sequence reads: CASSSGLAGVIYEQYF. CDR3 DNA sequence: TGTGCCAGCAGCTCAGGACTAGCGGGAGTCATCTACGAGCAGTACTTC. This chain links TRBV7-9 with TRBJ2-7; 13 bases match TRBD2. Germline values: CDR1 SEHNR, CDR2 FQNEAQ (reference sequence). J was trimmed by 3 bases and V by 4 bases; bases with no gene match: 6. The CDR3 consists of 16 residues.